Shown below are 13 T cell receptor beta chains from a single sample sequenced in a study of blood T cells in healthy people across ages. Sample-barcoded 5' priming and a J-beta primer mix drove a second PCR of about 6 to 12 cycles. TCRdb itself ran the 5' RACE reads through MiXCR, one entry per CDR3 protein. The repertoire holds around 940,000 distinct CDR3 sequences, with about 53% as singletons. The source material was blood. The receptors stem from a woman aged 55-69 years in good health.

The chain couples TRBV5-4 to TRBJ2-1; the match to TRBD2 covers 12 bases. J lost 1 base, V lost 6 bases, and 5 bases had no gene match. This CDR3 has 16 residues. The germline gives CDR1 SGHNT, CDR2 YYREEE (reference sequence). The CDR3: CASTRLAGASYNEQFF. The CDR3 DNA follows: TGTGCCAGCACCCGACTAGCGGGAGCTTCCTACAATGAGCAGTTCTTC.

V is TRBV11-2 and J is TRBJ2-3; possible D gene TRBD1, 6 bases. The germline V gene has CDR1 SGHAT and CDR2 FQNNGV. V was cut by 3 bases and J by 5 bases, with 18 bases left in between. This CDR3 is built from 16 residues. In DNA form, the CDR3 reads TGTGCCAGCAGCTTTTCCCCAGGGGCCTTTATAGATACGCAGTATTTT. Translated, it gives CASSFSPGAFIDTQYF.

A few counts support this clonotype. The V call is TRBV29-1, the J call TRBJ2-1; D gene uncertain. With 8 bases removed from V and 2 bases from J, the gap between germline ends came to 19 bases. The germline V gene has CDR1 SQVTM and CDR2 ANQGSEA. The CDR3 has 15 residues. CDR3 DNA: TGCAGCCTCATTTCCCTGGCGGTCCCCTACAATGAGCAGTTCTTC. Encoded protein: CSLISLAVPYNEQFF.

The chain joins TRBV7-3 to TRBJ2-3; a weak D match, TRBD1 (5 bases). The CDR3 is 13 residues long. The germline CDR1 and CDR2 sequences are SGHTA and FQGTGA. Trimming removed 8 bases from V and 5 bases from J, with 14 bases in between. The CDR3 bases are TGTGCCAGCTCCGAAACAGGCCGAGATACGCAGTATTTT. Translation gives CASSETGRDTQYF.

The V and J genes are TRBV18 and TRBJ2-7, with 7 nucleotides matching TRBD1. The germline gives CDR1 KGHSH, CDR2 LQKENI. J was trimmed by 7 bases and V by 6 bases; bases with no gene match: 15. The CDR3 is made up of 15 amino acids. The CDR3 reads CASSPGQSGLGEQYF. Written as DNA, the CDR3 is TGTGCCAGCTCCCCGGGACAGAGCGGCTTGGGGGAGCAGTACTTC.

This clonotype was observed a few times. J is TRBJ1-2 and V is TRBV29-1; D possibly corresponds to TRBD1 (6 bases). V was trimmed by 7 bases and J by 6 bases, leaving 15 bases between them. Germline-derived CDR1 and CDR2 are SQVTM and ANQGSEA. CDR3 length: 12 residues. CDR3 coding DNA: TGCAGCGCGGGAGGGGGGACGGATGGCTACACCTTC. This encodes CSAGGGTDGYTF.

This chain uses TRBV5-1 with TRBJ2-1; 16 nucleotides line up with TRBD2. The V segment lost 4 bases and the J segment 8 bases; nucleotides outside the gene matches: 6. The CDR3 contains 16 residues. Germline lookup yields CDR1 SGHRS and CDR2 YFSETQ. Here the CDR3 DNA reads TGCGCCAGCAGCACAGCGGGACTAGCGGGAGGGCATGAGCAGTTCTTC. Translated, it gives CASSTAGLAGGHEQFF.

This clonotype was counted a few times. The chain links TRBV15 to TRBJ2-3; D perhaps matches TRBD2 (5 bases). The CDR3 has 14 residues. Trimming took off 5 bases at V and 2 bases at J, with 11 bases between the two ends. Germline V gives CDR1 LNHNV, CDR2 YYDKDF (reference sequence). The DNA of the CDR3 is TGTGCCACCAGCGAAGGACTGAACACAGATACGCAGTATTTT. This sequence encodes CATSEGLNTDTQYF.

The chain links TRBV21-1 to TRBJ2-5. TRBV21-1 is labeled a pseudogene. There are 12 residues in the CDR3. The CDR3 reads CASSIKGETQYF. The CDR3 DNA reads TGTGCCAGCTCAATTAAGGGTGAGACCCAGTACTTC.

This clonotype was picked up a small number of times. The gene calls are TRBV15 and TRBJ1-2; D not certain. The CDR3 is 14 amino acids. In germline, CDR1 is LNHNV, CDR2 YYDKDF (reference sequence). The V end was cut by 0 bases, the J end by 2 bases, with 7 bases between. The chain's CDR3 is CATSRDPSNYGYTF. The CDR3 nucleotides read TGTGCCACCAGCAGAGATCCGTCCAACTATGGCTACACCTTC.

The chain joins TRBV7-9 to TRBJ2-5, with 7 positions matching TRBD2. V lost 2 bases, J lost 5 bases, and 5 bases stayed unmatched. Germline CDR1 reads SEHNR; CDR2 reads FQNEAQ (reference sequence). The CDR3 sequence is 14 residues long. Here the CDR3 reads CASSLTTSWETQYF. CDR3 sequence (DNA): TGTGCCAGCAGCTTAACGACTAGCTGGGAGACCCAGTACTTC.

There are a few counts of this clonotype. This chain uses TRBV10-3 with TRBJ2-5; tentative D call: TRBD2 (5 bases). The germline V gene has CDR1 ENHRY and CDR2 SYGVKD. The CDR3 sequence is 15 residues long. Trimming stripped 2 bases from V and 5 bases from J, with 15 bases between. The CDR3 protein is CAISEEGQRVETQYF. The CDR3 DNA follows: TGTGCCATCAGTGAGGAGGGCCAGCGAGTGGAGACCCAGTACTTC.

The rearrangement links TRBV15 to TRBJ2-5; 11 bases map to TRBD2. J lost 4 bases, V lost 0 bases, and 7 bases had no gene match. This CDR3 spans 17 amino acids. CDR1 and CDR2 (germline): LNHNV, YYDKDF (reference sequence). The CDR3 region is CATSRDIGSGRGETQYF. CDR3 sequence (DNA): TGTGCCACCAGCAGAGATATCGGTAGCGGGAGGGGAGAGACCCAGTACTTC. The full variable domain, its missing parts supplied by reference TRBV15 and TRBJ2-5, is DAMVIQNPRYQVTQFGKPVTLSCSQTLNHNVMYWYQQKSSQAPKLLFHYYDKDFNNEADTPDNFQSRRPNTSFCFLDIRSPGLGDTAMYLCATSRDIGSGRGETQYFGPGTRLLVL.